This T cell receptor (beta chain) derives from a study of response to subunit inactivated influenza vaccine. TCRdb itself ran the RT-PCR reads through MiXCR, one entry per CDR3 protein. The repertoire consists of more than 250,000 distinct CDR3 sequences, with around a fifth occurring once and the leading ten covering around 9.6%. This CDR3 contains 16 residues. CDR1 and CDR2 (germline): SGHNT, YYREEE (reference sequence). V shed 4 bases, J shed 5 bases, and the junction held 8 bases outside the gene matches. Study conclusions and caveats: Authors suggested that a seasonal influenza vaccination recruits few new T cells each time.

In regard to this clonotype: The antigen is undetermined.

The sample was PBMCs from blood, taken approximately 22 months after vaccination. The chain combines TRBV5-4 with TRBJ2-2, with 10 bases identical to TRBD1. The sequence was obtained from a man in his fifties or sixties who received an inactivated influenza vaccine. The CDR3 DNA sequence: TGTGCCAGCAGCAGACAGGGGGCACGAGGAACCGGGGAGCTGTTTTTT. It codes for CASSRQGARGTGELFF.